This TCR beta chain was sequenced during a study of blood T cell repertoires in COVID-19. The assay was immunoSEQ multiplex PCR, and TCRdb's table has in-frame clones only and misses some. The repertoire holds some 87,000 clones, with about 90% as singletons. The CDR3 sequence is 15 residues long. Germline V gene sequence: CDR1 LGHDT, CDR2 YNNKEL (reference sequence). J gave up 6 bases and V 0 bases, and 5 bases lay outside the gene matches. This chain uses TRBV3-1 (or the pseudogene TRBV3-2) with TRBJ1-5; 7 bases line up with TRBD1. The receptor was isolated from a human donor with COVID-19, enrolled during active disease. The donor label of this sample is uncertain. The source material was peripheral blood. The CDR3 bases are TGTGCCAGCAGCCAAGATTCAACAGGGGCTCAGCCCCAGCATTTT. Protein product: CASSQDSTGAQPQHF.